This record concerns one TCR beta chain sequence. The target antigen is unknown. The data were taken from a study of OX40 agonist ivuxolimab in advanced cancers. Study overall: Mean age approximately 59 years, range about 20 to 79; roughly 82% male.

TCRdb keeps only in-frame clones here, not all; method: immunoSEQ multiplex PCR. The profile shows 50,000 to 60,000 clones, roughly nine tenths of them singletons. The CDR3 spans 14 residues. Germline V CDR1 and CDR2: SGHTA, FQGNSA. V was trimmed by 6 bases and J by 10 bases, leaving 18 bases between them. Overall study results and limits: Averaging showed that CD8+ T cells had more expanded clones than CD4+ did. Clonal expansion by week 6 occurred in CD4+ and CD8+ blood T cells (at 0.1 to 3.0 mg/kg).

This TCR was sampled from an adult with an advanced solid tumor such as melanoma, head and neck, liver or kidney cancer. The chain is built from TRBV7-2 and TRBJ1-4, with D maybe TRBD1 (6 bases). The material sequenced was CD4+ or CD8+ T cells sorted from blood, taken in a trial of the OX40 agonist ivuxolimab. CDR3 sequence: CASRLNFGDIKLFF. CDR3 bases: TGTGCCAGCAGATTAAATTTCGGGGACATAAAACTGTTTTTT.